This T cell receptor beta chain originates from a study of blood T cell repertoires in COVID-19. Whole-study context: COVID-19 samples collected from the United States, Italy and Spain covered acute and convalescent phases.

The CDR3 consists of 13 residues. Trimming took off 4 bases at V and 2 bases at J, with 6 bases between the two ends. Germline V gives CDR1 MRHNA, CDR2 SNTAGT. Repertoires were generated with immunoSEQ multiplex PCR, while TCRdb's copy carries only in-frame clones and drops some. The repertoire consists of 200,000 to 250,000 clones, with roughly nine tenths occurring once and the leading ten covering approximately 2.8%. Participants came from 20 to 25 US areas, aged roughly 18 to 95 years. Cohort assignment relied on participant-reported clinical history. The sequence derives from a woman between 45 and 65 years old in a cohort exposed to, infected with or recovered from COVID-19 (not recorded which). The rearrangement joins TRBV6-4 to TRBJ1-5, with D possibly being TRBD1 (6 bases). Material: PBMCs or T cells enriched from blood (not recorded which). The CDR3 DNA reads TGTGCCAGCAGTGCAGGGGGCAATCAGCCCCAGCATTTT. Translation: CASSAGGNQPQHF.